This T cell receptor (beta chain) was identified during a study of Ad26.COV2.S vaccination and SARS-CoV-2 variants. Study-level information: Doses of Ad26.COV2.S were injected into muscle once or twice, 56 days apart.

Repertoires were generated with immunoSEQ multiplex PCR, while TCRdb's copy carries only in-frame clones and drops some. The table records hundreds of thousands of clones, 88% of them present only once. V was trimmed by 0 bases and J by 5 bases, leaving 10 bases between them. The CDR3 consists of 14 residues. Germline V gene sequence: CDR1 ENHRY, CDR2 SYGVKD. Treatment noted: around 19 received Ad26.COV2.S at low or high dose, single or two shots; 5 received placebo; per-sample allocation not given. Collection of the samples took place on day 63 after the first injection of vaccine or placebo. Vaccination used an Ad26 vector expressing Wuhan-strain SARS-CoV-2 spike. This clone was picked up one time.

This TCR came from a person between 18 and 65 years old who received the Ad26.COV2.S COVID-19 vaccine or a placebo. The gene calls are TRBV10-3 and TRBJ1-2; D is undetermined. The sample consisted of peripheral blood, taken in a trial of Ad26.COV2.S vaccine versus placebo. CDR3 DNA: TGTGCCATCAGTGAGTCGAAAGTCCCTTATGGCTACACCTTC. It codes for CAISESKVPYGYTF.